These 18 T cell receptor beta chains originate from one sample sequenced in a study of tumor-infiltrating lymphocytes in primary liver carcinoma. Using a constant-region primer together with ProtoScript II reverse transcriptase, TCR beta cDNA was made from around 500 ng of total RNA. Libraries of TCR beta came from three nested multiplex PCR rounds with slightly modified ARM-PCR. Each of the first two PCR rounds ran roughly 9 cycles with TRBV1-TRBV30 forward and C-beta reverse primers. TCRdb recomputed calls from the multiplex PCR reads with MiXCR, one row per CDR3 protein. The sample comprises 300,000 to 400,000 distinct CDR3 sequences, 65% of which are singletons, and 5.5% to 8% rests with the top ten. For blood RNA, unsorted whole blood served as the source, and germline DNA was extracted too. Sequencing used peripheral blood. These receptors all come from a man aged 35 to 55 with primary liver carcinoma and hepatitis B virus infection.

The chain joins TRBV6-1 to TRBJ1-5, with 12 nucleotides matching TRBD1. V dropped 0 bases and J dropped 6; count of bases not matched to a gene: 6. Germline assignment: CDR1 MNHNS and CDR2 SASEGT. The CDR3 runs to 17 residues. This CDR3 is CASSEARGQGALQPQHF. The CDR3 bases are TGTGCCAGCAGTGAAGCGCGGGGACAGGGGGCGCTTCAGCCCCAGCATTTT.

Concerning this clonotype: This may come from a read error, since a much larger clone is one base off. The V and J genes are TRBV6-2 or TRBV6-3 and TRBJ2-7; TRBD1 matches at 7 bases. The CDR3 is 14 residues long. Germline-derived CDR1 and CDR2 are MNHEY and SVGEGT. The V and J ends lost 5 bases and 3 bases, in that order; junction bases with no gene match: 7. CDR3 protein: CASSQRDRDYEQYV. CDR3 in DNA: TGTGCCAGCAGTCAAAGGGACAGAGACTACGAGCAGTACGTC.

To note about this clonotype: One junction end does not reproduce the germline sequence, and a read error may be involved. The chain employs TRBV11-2 and TRBJ2-3; D is ambiguous. CDR3 size: 15 residues. CDR1 is SGHAT, CDR2 FQNNGV, per germline. CDR3 sequence: CTSSYTRSCTDTQYF. For the CDR3, the DNA is TGTACCAGCAGCTACACCAGGTCTTGCACAGATACGCAGTATTTT. The full variable domain, completed using reference TRBV11-2 and TRBJ2-3, is EAGVAQSPRYKIIEKRQSVAFWCNPISGHATLYWYQQILGQGPKLLIQFQNNGVVDDSQLPKDRFSAERLKGVDSTLKIQPAKLEDSAVYLCTSSYTRSCTDTQYFGPGTRLTVL.

Worth noting for this clonotype: A read error is possible here, since a much larger clone lies one base away. This chain connects TRBV6-5 to TRBJ2-7, with D uncertain. The CDR3 covers 14 residues. The germline V gene encodes CDR1 MNHEY and CDR2 SVGAGI. V gave up 0 bases and J gave up 3 bases, with 9 bases separating them. CDR3 residues: CASSYSMEYYEQYF. CDR3 coding DNA: TGTGCCAGCAGTTACTCGATGGAATACTACGAGCAGTACTTC.

The CDR3 loop is CASSLEASHETQYF. The CDR3 DNA follows: TGTGCCAGCAGCTTGGAGGCTAGCCATGAGACCCAGTACTTC. The V and J genes are TRBV5-6 and TRBJ2-5; maybe TRBD2 (5 bases). The germline V and J ends were trimmed by 0 bases and 5 bases, with 11 bases remaining between them. The CDR3 has 14 residues. The germline gives CDR1 SGHDT, CDR2 YYEEEE.

The chain uses TRBV5-1 and TRBJ2-3; TRBD2 matches 10 bases. The V segment lost 3 bases and the J segment 5 bases; nucleotides outside the gene matches: 3. Germline V gene sequence: CDR1 SGHRS, CDR2 YFSETQ. The CDR3 is 14 residues long. The CDR3 spells CASSSSGSVDTQYF. DNA of the CDR3: TGCGCCAGCAGCTCTAGCGGGAGTGTAGATACGCAGTATTTT. The variable domain in full, with the rest retrieved from reference TRBV5-1 and TRBJ2-3, is KAGVTQTPRYLIKTRGQQVTLSCSPISGHRSVSWYQQTPGQGLQFLFEYFSETQRNKGNFPGRFSGRQFSNSRSEMNVSTLELGDSALYLCASSSSGSVDTQYFGPGTRLTVL.

This clonotype has a count of ten or more. This rearrangement joins TRBV12-3 or TRBV12-4 to TRBJ2-1; D is possibly TRBD2 (7 bases). V lost 7 bases and J 9 bases, leaving 22 bases between the germline ends. The CDR3 covers 15 residues. This CDR3 reads CASTQTAGAQGEQFF. CDR3 coding DNA: TGTGCCAGCACCCAAACGGCGGGGGCGCAGGGTGAGCAGTTCTTC.

On this clonotype itself: Likely a read error: the CDR3 ends without its conserved phenylalanine or tryptophan. V is TRBV11-2 and J is TRBJ2-1; 8 nucleotides match TRBD1. Germline V lookup: CDR1 SGHAT, CDR2 FQNNGV. J lost 9 bases, V lost 3 bases, and 7 bases had no gene match. This CDR3 comprises 14 residues. Written as DNA, the CDR3 is TGTGCCAGCAGCTTTTGGGACAGGCAAGGTGAGCAGTTCTTA. This sequence encodes CASSFWDRQGEQFL.

This clonotype showed up many times. J is TRBJ2-7 and V is TRBV6-5; TRBD2 might be the D (6 bases). The CDR3 is 13 amino acids. Trimming shortened V by 6 bases and J by 4 bases, and 13 bases separated the two germline ends. CDR1 and CDR2 (germline): MNHEY, SVGAGI. CDR3 in amino acids: CASSDGLIYEQYF. CDR3 nucleotide sequence: TGTGCCAGCAGCGACGGACTAATTTACGAGCAGTACTTC.

A few counts support this clonotype. This chain connects TRBV12-3 or TRBV12-4 to TRBJ2-3, with 7 nucleotides matching TRBD2. The CDR3 runs 15 residues. Trimming took 5 bases from V and 2 from J; bases not matched to a gene: 7. The chain's CDR3 is CASSPLAGFTDTQYF. CDR3 in DNA: TGTGCCAGCAGTCCTTTAGCGGGTTTCACAGATACGCAGTATTTT.

As for this clonotype: It may be a read error: a sequence one base away is much more abundant. This chain links TRBV6-5 with TRBJ2-1; D uncertain. CDR3 length equals 16 residues. Germline V gives CDR1 MNHEY, CDR2 SVGAGI. Trimming removed 0 bases at V and 0 bases at J, with 9 bases between. CDR3 in amino acids: CASSYSNSSSYNEQFF. The CDR3 nucleotides read TGTGCCAGCAGTTACTCCAACTCCAGCTCCTACAATGAGCAGTTCTTC.

In its sample, this clonotype was seen many times. V gene TRBV11-2 combines with J gene TRBJ2-7, with TRBD2 identical over 13 bases. Germline CDR1 and CDR2: SGHAT and FQNNGV. V was pared by 3 bases and J by 7 bases, with 3 bases of the junction left unmatched. CDR3 length: 14 residues. The CDR3 nucleotides are TGTGCCAGCAGCTTCGGGACTAGCGGGGTTGAGCAGTACTTC. This encodes CASSFGTSGVEQYF.

A note on this clonotype: It may be a read error: a sequence one base away is much more abundant. The rearrangement links TRBV6-1 to TRBJ2-7; no clear D. V was trimmed by 1 base and J by 6 bases, leaving 13 bases between them. Per the germline V gene, CDR1 is MNHNS and CDR2 is SASEGT. The CDR3 runs 14 residues. CDR3 amino acids: CASSEGPSGCEQYF. CDR3 sequence (DNA): TGTGCCAGCAGTGAAGGGCCGAGTGGGTGCGAGCAGTACTTC.

This clonotype was observed a single time. A read error may produce the germline difference seen at one junction end. This chain links TRBV28 with TRBJ2-3; 8 bases line up with TRBD1. CDR1 MDHEN and CDR2 SYDVKM come from the germline V gene. The CDR3 consists of 16 residues. The DNA for the CDR3 is TGTGCCAGCAGTTTGGAGACAGGGGCAAGGTCAGATAAGCAGTATTTT. Protein product: CASSLETGARSDKQYF.

With respect to this clonotype: Given a much more abundant clone one base away, this may be a read error. This chain joins TRBV10-3 and TRBJ1-1, with a tentative D call TRBD1 (5 bases). V shed 0 bases and J shed 2 bases, with 10 bases lying between them. Germline CDR1 ENHRY, CDR2 SYGVKD. The CDR3 covers 15 residues. CDR3 amino acids: CAISESRGGNTEAFF. The CDR3 DNA reads as TGTGCCATCAGTGAGTCCCGGGGGGGAAACACTGAAGCTTTCTTT.

This clonotype turned up a few times. The chain combines TRBV28 with TRBJ2-5; 9 bases map to TRBD1. The germline gives CDR1 MDHEN, CDR2 SYDVKM. The V and J ends lost 6 bases and 4 bases, in that order; junction bases with no gene match: 6. This CDR3 comprises 14 residues. The CDR3: CASSQTGGGETQYF. The CDR3 DNA reads as TGTGCCAGCAGCCAAACAGGGGGCGGAGAGACCCAGTACTTC.

Notes on this clonotype: This clone may be a read error of a much larger clone one base away. The J gene is TRBJ1-2, the V gene TRBV6-5; D unclear. The CDR3 has 14 residues. Germline loops: CDR1 MNHEY, CDR2 SVGAGI. The CDR3 DNA is TGTGCCAGCAGCCCCCGGGGAAATGACTATAGCTACACCTTC. Protein sequence: CASSPRGNDYSYTF.

On this clonotype itself: This may come from a read error, since a much larger clone is one base off. V and J are TRBV4-2 and TRBJ2-1; no clear D gene. Germline CDR1 and CDR2: LGHNA and YNFKEQ. CDR3 size: 15 residues. In nucleotides, the CDR3 is TGTGCCAGCGGCCAAGATCTGAGAACATACAATGAGCAGTTCTTC. This translates into CASGQDLRTYNEQFF.